The entry below gives a single T cell receptor beta chain sequence along with its context. Its cognate antigen is unknown. This record comes from a study of T-cell reconstitution after alpha-beta-depleted transplantation in children. Whole-study results and caveats: Expanded graft clones, several hundred of them, were reportedly the source of alpha-beta T cells about two months after transplant. Some patients owed their high day-60 TCRbeta diversity to surviving recipient T cells and thymic progenitors. Newly generated T cells supplied most T-cell counts and diversity one year post-transplant.

This CDR3 region has 15 residues. Germline V gene sequence: CDR1 GTSNPN, CDR2 SVGIG (reference sequence). The V gene end was trimmed by 1 base and the J gene end by 7 bases; junction bases not matched to a gene: 7. Preparing the TCRbeta library involved the use of unique molecular identifiers. TCRdb independently ran MiXCR on the PCR reads; one entry per CDR3 protein. The sample lists 200,000 or so distinct CDR3 sequences; 7% to 9% were seen once. This clonotype originated in a male patient aged 2 to 9 who had a stem cell transplant for acute myeloid leukemia, so the T cells may come from the graft donor. The chain couples TRBV30 to TRBJ2-1; 10 bases map to TRBD1. This material consisted of PBMCs, mostly from graft donor cells, taken 360 days after TCRalphabeta/CD19-depleted stem cell transplant. Written as DNA, the CDR3 is TGTGCCTGGAGTGCTCTGGACAGGGGGGGTAATGAGCAGTTCTTC. It yields the protein CAWSALDRGGNEQFF.